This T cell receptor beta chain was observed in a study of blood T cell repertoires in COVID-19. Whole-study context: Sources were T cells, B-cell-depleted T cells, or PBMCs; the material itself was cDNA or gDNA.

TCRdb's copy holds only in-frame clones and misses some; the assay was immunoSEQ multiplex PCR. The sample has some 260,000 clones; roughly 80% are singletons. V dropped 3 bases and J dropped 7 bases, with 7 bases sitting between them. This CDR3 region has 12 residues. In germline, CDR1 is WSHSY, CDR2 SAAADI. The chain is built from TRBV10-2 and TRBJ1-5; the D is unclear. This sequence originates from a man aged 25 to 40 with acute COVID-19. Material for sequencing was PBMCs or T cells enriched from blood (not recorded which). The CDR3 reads CASSDGVQPQHF. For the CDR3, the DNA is TGCGCCAGCAGTGACGGGGTCCAGCCCCAGCATTTT.